Each of the 32 T cell receptor beta chains below was sequenced from the same sample in a study of T cell repertoires in cytomegalovirus infection. A single record per CDR3 protein comes from TCRdb applying MiXCR to the reads. In the table there are fewer than 700,000 distinct CDR3 sequences, around 24% of which are singletons. Sequencing used CD8+ T cells from PBMCs. Every receptor here comes from a human donor in good health (CMV status not recorded). Some clones in this sample may be carry-over from other donors' samples.

This clonotype has only a few counts. The CDR3 DNA reads TGCAGCGTTGAAGTGGAACCGGACCCGAACACCGGGGAGCTGTTTTTT. This codes for CSVEVEPDPNTGELFF. The chain recombines TRBV29-1 with TRBJ2-2; D uncertain. V lost 1 base and J lost 0, with 12 bases in between. The CDR3 is 16 residues long. From germline, CDR1 is SQVTM and CDR2 ANQGSEA.

Worth noting for this clonotype: This may arise from a read error, as a much more abundant clone is one base away. The CDR3 DNA is TGTGCCAGCAGTTTAGACAGGGAGGTGAGCCGGATCTTC. This gives the protein CASSLDREVSRIF. This chain links TRBV12-3 or TRBV12-4 with TRBJ2-1, with D perhaps TRBD1 or TRBD2 (6 bases each). The length of the CDR3 is 13 residues.

This clonotype was detected ten times or more. The genes are TRBV6-1 and TRBJ2-1; 10 bases line up with TRBD2. The germline V gene encodes CDR1 MNHNS and CDR2 SASEGT. Germline trimming cut 7 bases from V and 7 bases from J; bases unmatched to any gene: 13. This CDR3 is 16 amino acids long. The CDR3 coding sequence is TGTGCCAGCAACGAAATAGGAGCGGGGGGGCGGAATGAGCAGTTCTTC. As protein: CASNEIGAGGRNEQFF.

The table lists this clonotype with many counts. V and J are TRBV14 and TRBJ2-1, with a weak D call TRBD2 (6 bases). V lost 4 bases and J lost 9, with 10 bases in between. The CDR3 covers 12 residues. The V gene's germline CDR1 is SGHDN and CDR2 FVKESK. The chain's CDR3 is CASSPNGGEQFF. As DNA, the CDR3 is TGTGCCAGCAGCCCGAACGGGGGTGAGCAGTTCTTC. Using reference TRBV14 and TRBJ2-1 for the parts outside the CDR3, the full variable domain is EAGVTQFPSHSVIEKGQTVTLRCDPISGHDNLYWYRRVMGKEIKFLLHFVKESKQDESGMPNNRFLAERTGGTYSTLKVQPAELEDSGVYFCASSPNGGEQFFGPGTRLTVL.

The genes are TRBV19 and TRBJ2-1; unclear D gene. The CDR3 has 16 amino acids. The V end was cut by 4 bases, the J end by 4 bases, with 17 bases between. The germline CDR1 and CDR2 sequences are LNHDA and SQIVND (reference sequence). CDR3 DNA: TGTGCCAGTAGTACCGCCTTCGTGGGATCTTACAATGAGCAGTTCTTC. This gives the protein CASSTAFVGSYNEQFF.

This clonotype was seen at least ten times. The V and J genes are TRBV7-2 and TRBJ2-7; 8 bases map to TRBD1. Germline CDR1 reads SGHTA; CDR2 reads FQGNSA. J was trimmed by 0 bases and V by 5 bases; bases with no gene match: 6. This CDR3 comprises 15 residues. The CDR3 nucleotides read TGTGCCAGCAGCCCAACAGGGGGAAGCTCCTACGAGCAGTACGTC. This codes for CASSPTGGSSYEQYV.

The chain employs TRBV9 and TRBJ2-2, with TRBD2 matching over 15 bases. Looked up from germline, CDR1 is SGDLS and CDR2 is YYNGEE. V was clipped by 4 bases and J by 1 base; unmatched bases: 8. The CDR3 totals 19 residues. CDR3 region: CASSRAGTSGGQNTGELFF. CDR3 bases: TGTGCCAGCAGCAGGGCCGGGACTAGCGGGGGGCAGAACACCGGGGAGCTGTTTTTT. Combining the CDR3 with reference TRBV9 and TRBJ2-2 gives the whole variable domain DSGVTQTPKHLITATGQRVTLRCSPRSGDLSVYWYQQSLDQGLQFLIQYYNGEERAKGNILERFSAQQFPDLHSELNLSSLELGDSALYFCASSRAGTSGGQNTGELFFGEGSRLTVL.

The chain employs TRBV5-4 and TRBJ1-2; 11 bases line up with TRBD1. Losses at the gene ends were 3 bases for V and 9 bases for J; bases not matched to a gene: 10. Germline loops: CDR1 SGHNT, CDR2 YYREEE (reference sequence). This CDR3 spans 15 amino acids. The CDR3 bases are TGTGCCAGCAGCTGGGGAGGACAGGGGGCGCGTCGCTACACCTTC. Its protein product is CASSWGGQGARRYTF.

This clonotype was recorded many times. V gene TRBV23-1 combines with J gene TRBJ1-4; 9 bases are shared with TRBD1. TRBV23-1 is an open reading frame, and its role is uncertain. The CDR3 loop spans 16 amino acids. The V segment lost 8 bases and the J segment 4 bases; nucleotides outside the gene matches: 11. DNA of the CDR3: TGCGCCAGCGGCTACAGGGGGCGATGGAATAATGAAAAACTGTTTTTT. Protein: CASGYRGRWNNEKLFF.

V is TRBV7-3 and J is TRBJ1-1; D gene ambiguous. V was cut by 7 bases and J by 4 bases, with 16 bases left in between. CDR1 is SGHTA and CDR2 is FQGTGA in the germline V gene. There are 14 residues in the CDR3. This CDR3 is CASTFQWDGTEAFF. The CDR3 region has the DNA TGTGCCAGCACCTTCCAGTGGGATGGCACTGAAGCTTTCTTT.

This clonotype was detected only a few times. The rearrangement links TRBV2 to TRBJ2-2; D possibly matches TRBD1 or TRBD2 (6 bases each). Trimming removed 0 bases from V and 5 bases from J, with 16 bases in between. The CDR3 consists of 17 residues. The germline CDR1 and CDR2 sequences are SNHLY and FYNNEI. The CDR3 sequence is CASSEALPGGRTGELFF. The DNA for the CDR3 is TGTGCCAGCAGTGAAGCTCTGCCCGGGGGCCGGACCGGGGAGCTGTTTTTT.

About this clonotype: A much larger clone differs from this one at a single base, so this may be a read error. This chain connects TRBV4-3 to TRBJ2-1; unclear D gene. This CDR3 has 15 residues. In germline, CDR1 is LGHNA, CDR2 YSLEER. For the CDR3, the DNA is TGCGCCAGCAGCCTACTTCATAAGCCCTGGGATGAGCGGTTCTTC. Protein: CASSLLHKPWDERFF.

This chain joins TRBV6-5 and TRBJ2-7, with 9 bases aligning to TRBD1. This CDR3 contains 17 residues. After removal of 0 bases from V and 1 base from J, the junction contained 7 bases not matched to a gene. CDR1 and CDR2 (germline): MNHEY, SVGAGI. The CDR3 is CASSYSTGGEWSYEQYF. In DNA, the CDR3 is TGTGCCAGCAGTTACTCTACAGGGGGCGAGTGGTCCTACGAGCAGTACTTC.

The V and J genes are TRBV4-2 and TRBJ1-5, with TRBD1 matching over 7 bases. V dropped 0 bases and J dropped 6; count of bases not matched to a gene: 5. This CDR3 comprises 15 residues. The germline gives CDR1 LGHNA, CDR2 YNFKEQ. This CDR3 is CASSQESQGGQPQHF. The CDR3, as DNA: TGTGCCAGCAGCCAAGAGTCCCAGGGGGGTCAGCCCCAGCATTTT.

The sample holds a few counts of this clonotype. The chain is built from TRBV6-1 and TRBJ1-1, with TRBD1 matching over 8 bases. This CDR3 spans 14 amino acids. V lost 2 bases, J lost 4 bases, and 3 bases stayed unmatched. From germline, CDR1 is MNHNS and CDR2 SASEGT. The CDR3 DNA follows: TGTGCCAGCAGTGAAATCGGGACAGGCACTGAAGCTTTCTTT. Amino acids: CASSEIGTGTEAFF.

The chain recombines TRBV2 with TRBJ2-1; TRBD1 matches 7 bases. The ends lost 1 base at V and 9 bases at J; junction bases unmatched: 9. This CDR3 has 15 amino acids. Germline values: CDR1 SNHLY, CDR2 FYNNEI. The CDR3 coding sequence is TGTGCCAGCAGTGAAGAGGTTAACAGGGGCGGTGAGCAGTTCTTC. Amino acids: CASSEEVNRGGEQFF.

Note on this clonotype: A clone one base away is much larger, so this may be a read error. V and J are TRBV7-2 and TRBJ2-7; a weak D match, TRBD1 (5 bases). This CDR3 region has 11 residues. CDR1 is SGHTA, CDR2 FQGNSA, per germline. The CDR3 here is CAGSYRFQQYF. The DNA of the CDR3 is TGTGCCGGCAGCTACAGGTTCCAGCAGTACTTC.

Here the CDR3 DNA reads TGCAGTGCTGGGGGTTTGACAGGGAACGATGGCTACACCTTC. This gives the protein CSAGGLTGNDGYTF. The V and J genes are TRBV20-1 and TRBJ1-2, with TRBD1 matching over 7 bases. The CDR3 is 14 residues long. Germline trimming cut 5 bases from V and 6 bases from J; bases unmatched to any gene: 12. Germline CDR1 DFQATT, CDR2 SNEGSKA (reference sequence).

At least ten counts were recorded for this clonotype. The chain links TRBV2 to TRBJ2-2; perhaps TRBD2 as D (6 bases). CDR3 size: 16 residues. Germline V gene sequence: CDR1 SNHLY, CDR2 FYNNEI. Deletions cut 5 bases from V and 4 bases from J, with 17 bases between. The CDR3 nucleotides read TGTGCCAGCAGTTTCCTACCCGGGACTGGCACCGGGGAGCTGTTTTTT. Translating gives CASSFLPGTGTGELFF.

The chain combines TRBV27 with TRBJ2-2; D not resolved. The V gene's germline CDR1 is MNHEY and CDR2 SMNVEV (reference sequence). This CDR3 comprises 13 residues. The V end was cut by 5 bases, the J end by 5 bases, with 9 bases between. CDR3 coding DNA: TGTGCCAGCAGTATACTCGGGACCGGGGAGCTGTTTTTT. It yields the protein CASSILGTGELFF.

This clonotype was recorded at least ten times. The rearrangement joins TRBV7-6 to TRBJ1-5, with no clear D. V was trimmed by 2 bases and J by 2 bases, leaving 10 bases between them. The germline gives CDR1 SGHVS, CDR2 FNYEAQ. The CDR3 is 15 amino acids. The CDR3 is CASSLSHHRNQPQHF. The CDR3 DNA reads TGTGCCAGCAGCTTATCCCATCACCGCAATCAGCCCCAGCATTTT.

The table lists this clonotype with a few counts. This chain links TRBV6-5 with TRBJ1-3; D is ambiguous. This CDR3 is built from 14 residues. Trimming stripped 2 bases from V and 0 bases from J, with 5 bases between. The V gene's germline CDR1 is MNHEY and CDR2 SVGAGI. This CDR3 is CASSYDGSGNTIYF. CDR3 in DNA: TGTGCCAGCAGTTACGACGGCTCTGGAAACACCATATATTTT.

This clonotype was recorded many times. As DNA, the CDR3 is TGTGCCAGCAGTTACGAGGACCCTGGGACCGGGGAGCTGTTTTTT. Its protein product is CASSYEDPGTGELFF. The rearrangement joins TRBV6-2 or TRBV6-3 to TRBJ2-2; D remains ambiguous. Trimming removed 2 bases at V and 5 bases at J, with 12 bases between. CDR1 MNHEY and CDR2 SVGEGT come from the germline V gene. The CDR3 covers 15 residues.

The chain is built from TRBV7-2 and TRBJ2-1; a weak D match, TRBD1 (6 bases). Germline V gives CDR1 SGHTA, CDR2 FQGNSA. CDR3 length: 14 residues. Trimming removed 4 bases from V and 2 bases from J, with 9 bases in between. The CDR3 region has the DNA TGTGCCAGCAGCTATTGGACAGCCTACAATGAGCAGTTCTTC. Encoded protein: CASSYWTAYNEQFF.

This sequence joins TRBV27 and TRBJ2-5; D is unresolved. Germline CDR1 MNHEY, CDR2 SMNVEV (reference sequence). The CDR3 sequence is 13 residues long. V was shortened by 4 bases and J by 2 bases, with 8 bases between the two germline ends. This CDR3 is CASSWSRQETQYF. The CDR3 bases are TGTGCCAGCAGTTGGTCCCGACAAGAGACCCAGTACTTC.

This clonotype was found many times. A junction end diverges from the germline sequence, so it may reflect a read error. The chain links TRBV5-1 to TRBJ2-7; the match to TRBD1 covers 11 bases. The V gene's germline CDR1 is SGHRS and CDR2 YFSETQ. The CDR3 loop spans 15 amino acids. The CDR3 nucleotides read TGTGCCAGCAGCTTAGGGACAGGGGGGTCCTACGAGCAGTACTTC. It translates to CASSLGTGGSYEQYF.

This clonotype has ten or more counts. The rearrangement uses TRBV6-6 and TRBJ2-2; TRBD1 matches 8 bases. Germline-derived CDR1 and CDR2 are MNHNY and SVGAGI (reference sequence). There are 15 residues in the CDR3. J was trimmed by 6 bases and V by 4 bases; bases with no gene match: 7. CDR3 bases: TGTGCCAGCAGTTCACTTTGGACAGGGTCCGGGGAGCTGTTTTTT. Translating it yields CASSSLWTGSGELFF.

The rearrangement links TRBV6-2 or TRBV6-3 to TRBJ2-6; no firm D call. Germline V gene data show CDR1 as MNHEY and CDR2 as SVGEGT. The CDR3 sequence is 14 residues long. Trimming took 4 bases from V and 4 from J, leaving 8 bases between them. Written as DNA, the CDR3 is TGTGCCAGCAGTTTATCTTGGGGGGCCAACGTCCTGACTTTC. It specifies CASSLSWGANVLTF.

In this sample, this clonotype turned up a few times. This chain uses TRBV7-6 with TRBJ2-4; TRBD1 might be the D (6 bases). The CDR3 contains 14 residues. Trimming stripped 3 bases from V and 11 bases from J, with 17 bases between. Germline-derived CDR1 and CDR2 are SGHVS and FNYEAQ. The CDR3 nucleotides read TGTGCCAGCAGCTTGGGGGCGGATAAAACATTTCAGTACTTC. Encoded protein: CASSLGADKTFQYF.

Only one count was recorded for this clonotype. The junction departs from germline at one end; a sequencing error may be responsible. V and J are TRBV6-1 and TRBJ2-1; the D is unclear. Germline values: CDR1 MNHNS, CDR2 SASEGT. This CDR3 is 15 amino acids long. As DNA, the CDR3 is TGTGCCAGCGGTGAAGACTCTTCCCTATGGAATGAGCAGTTCTTC. Translating gives CASGEDSSLWNEQFF.

V usage is TRBV29-1 and J usage is TRBJ2-7; the D gene is possibly TRBD2 (5 bases). Trimming stripped 6 bases from V and 2 bases from J, with 11 bases between. The CDR3 loop spans 12 amino acids. Germline CDR1 reads SQVTM; CDR2 reads ANQGSEA. The CDR3 here is CSVDAGTYEQYF. Written as DNA, the CDR3 is TGCAGCGTGGATGCCGGGACCTACGAGCAGTACTTC.

This clonotype showed up just a few times. The rearrangement joins TRBV6-8 to TRBJ1-1; weak D call: TRBD1 (5 bases). The V and J ends lost 6 bases and 0 bases respectively, with 14 bases between them. The length of the CDR3 is 15 residues. Germline-derived CDR1 and CDR2 are MNHGY and SAAAGT. The CDR3 sequence is CASRGGRGLNTEAFF. CDR3 bases: TGTGCCAGCAGGGGGGGACGGGGCCTGAACACTGAAGCTTTCTTT.